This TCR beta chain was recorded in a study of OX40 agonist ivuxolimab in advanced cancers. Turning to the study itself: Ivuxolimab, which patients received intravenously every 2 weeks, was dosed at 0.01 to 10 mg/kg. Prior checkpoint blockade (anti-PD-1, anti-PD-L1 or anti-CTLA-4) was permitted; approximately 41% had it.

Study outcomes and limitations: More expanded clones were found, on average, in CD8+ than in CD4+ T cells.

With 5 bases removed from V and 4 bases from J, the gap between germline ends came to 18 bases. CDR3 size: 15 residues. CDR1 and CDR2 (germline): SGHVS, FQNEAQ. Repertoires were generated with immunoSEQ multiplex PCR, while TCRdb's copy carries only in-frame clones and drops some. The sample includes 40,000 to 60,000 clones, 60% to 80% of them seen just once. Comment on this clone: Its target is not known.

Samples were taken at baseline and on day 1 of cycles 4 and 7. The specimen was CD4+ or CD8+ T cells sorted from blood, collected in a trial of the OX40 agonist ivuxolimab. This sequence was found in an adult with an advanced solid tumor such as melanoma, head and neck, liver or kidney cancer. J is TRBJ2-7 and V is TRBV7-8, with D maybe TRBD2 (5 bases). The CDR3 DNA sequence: TGTGCCAGCAGCCCACAAGTCGGGGATTTATACGAGCAGTACTTC. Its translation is CASSPQVGDLYEQYF.